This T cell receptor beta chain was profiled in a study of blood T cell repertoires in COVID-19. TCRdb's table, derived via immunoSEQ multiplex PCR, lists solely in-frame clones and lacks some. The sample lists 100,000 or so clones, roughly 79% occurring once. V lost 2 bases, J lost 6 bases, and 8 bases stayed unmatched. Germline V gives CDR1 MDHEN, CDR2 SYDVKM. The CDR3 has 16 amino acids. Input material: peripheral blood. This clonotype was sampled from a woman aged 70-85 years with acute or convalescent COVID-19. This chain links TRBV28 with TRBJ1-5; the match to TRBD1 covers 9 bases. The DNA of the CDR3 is TGTGCCAGCAGTTTAGGGGGGACAGGGAGGGCTCAGCCCCAGCATTTT. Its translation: CASSLGGTGRAQPQHF.